The 2 T cell receptor beta chains reported below all come from one sample, sequenced in a study of T cell responses to AZD1222 COVID-19 vaccine. The data were produced by immunoSEQ multiplex PCR, yet TCRdb's version contains in-frame clones alone and is incomplete. The data contain 95,000 to 150,000 clones, around 82% of them singletons. Sequences were derived from peripheral blood, sampled on day 0 of AZD1222 vaccination. The source of these receptors is an adult in good health.

The chain employs TRBV18 and TRBJ1-5; 10 nucleotides line up with TRBD1. The germline gives CDR1 KGHSH, CDR2 LQKENI. The CDR3 contains 15 residues. After removal of 2 bases from V and 8 bases from J, the junction contained 6 bases not matched to a gene. CDR3 protein: CASSPGTGVGKPQHF. The CDR3 DNA sequence: TGTGCCAGCTCACCAGGGACAGGGGTCGGTAAGCCCCAGCATTTT.

The gene calls are TRBV28 and TRBJ2-5; D is unresolved. There are 15 residues in the CDR3. The germline V gene has CDR1 MDHEN and CDR2 SYDVKM. Between the trimmed V and J ends, which lost 4 bases and 5 bases, there was a span of 17 bases. The CDR3 sequence: CASSSPGRGGETQYF. The CDR3 coding sequence is TGTGCCAGCAGTTCTCCCGGGCGAGGTGGGGAGACCCAGTACTTC.